Below, one TCR beta chain is given with its context. Its antigen remains unknown. V gave up 8 bases and J gave up 0 bases, with 14 bases separating them. The germline CDR1 and CDR2 sequences are MNHNS and SASEGT. This CDR3 spans 14 amino acids. The primer mix had 60 Vbeta and 13 Jbeta primers. The repertoire was sequenced with immunoSEQ multiplex PCR; TCRdb's copy has only in-frame clones and lacks some. The top ten hold around 1.3% of the sample, which has 150,000 to 200,000 clones, more than 60% seen once. These data are taken from a study of cytomegalovirus exposure and HLA in healthy donors. Study-wide results and limits: According to reports, the classifier identified cytomegalovirus status with high specificity and sensitivity.

The V gene is TRBV6-1, the J gene TRBJ2-7, with a possible D match to TRBD2 (5 bases). The sequence was obtained from a woman in her twenties or thirties in good health and CMV-seronegative. The sample was PBMCs. The CDR3 loop is CASEGRGSSYEQYF. In DNA, the CDR3 is TGTGCCAGCGAGGGTCGTGGCAGCTCCTACGAGCAGTACTTC.